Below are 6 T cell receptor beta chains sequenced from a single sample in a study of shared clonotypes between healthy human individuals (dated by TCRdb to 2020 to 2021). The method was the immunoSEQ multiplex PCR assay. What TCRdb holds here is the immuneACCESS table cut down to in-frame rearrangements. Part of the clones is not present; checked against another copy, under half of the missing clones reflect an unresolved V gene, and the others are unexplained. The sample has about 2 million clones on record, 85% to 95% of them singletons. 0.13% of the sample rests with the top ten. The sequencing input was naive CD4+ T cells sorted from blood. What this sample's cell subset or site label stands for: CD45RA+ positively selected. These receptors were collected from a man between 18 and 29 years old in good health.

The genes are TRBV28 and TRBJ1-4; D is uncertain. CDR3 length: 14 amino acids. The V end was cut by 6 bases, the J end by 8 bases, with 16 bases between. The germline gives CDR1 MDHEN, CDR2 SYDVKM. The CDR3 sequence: CASSLSWGREKLFF. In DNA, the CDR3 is TGTGCCAGCAGCCTAAGTTGGGGAAGGGAAAAACTGTTTTTT.

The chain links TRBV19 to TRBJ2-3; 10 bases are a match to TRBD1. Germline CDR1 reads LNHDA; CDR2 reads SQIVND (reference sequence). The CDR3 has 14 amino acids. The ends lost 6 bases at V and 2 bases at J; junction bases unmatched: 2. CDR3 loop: CASRDRGDTDTQYF. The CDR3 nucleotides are TGTGCCAGTAGGGACAGGGGGGACACAGATACGCAGTATTTT.

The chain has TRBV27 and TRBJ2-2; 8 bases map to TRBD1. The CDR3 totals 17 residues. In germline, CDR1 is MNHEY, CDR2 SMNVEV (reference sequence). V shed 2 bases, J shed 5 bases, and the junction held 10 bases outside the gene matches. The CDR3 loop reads CASSLIGQGARTGELFF. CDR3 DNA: TGTGCCAGCAGTTTAATCGGGCAGGGGGCGCGGACCGGGGAGCTGTTTTTT.

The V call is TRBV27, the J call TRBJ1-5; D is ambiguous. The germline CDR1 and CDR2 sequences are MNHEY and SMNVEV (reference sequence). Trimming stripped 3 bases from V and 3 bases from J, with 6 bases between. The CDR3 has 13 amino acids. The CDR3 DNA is TGTGCCAGCAGTTTGGGCAACAATCAGCCCCAGCATTTT. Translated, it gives CASSLGNNQPQHF.

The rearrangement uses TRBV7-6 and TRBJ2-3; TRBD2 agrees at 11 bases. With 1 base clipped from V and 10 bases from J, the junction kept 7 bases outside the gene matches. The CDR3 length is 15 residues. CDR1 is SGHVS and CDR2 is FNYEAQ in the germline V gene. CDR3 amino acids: CASSLGVTSGAAQYF. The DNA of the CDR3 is TGTGCCAGCAGCTTAGGTGTGACTAGCGGGGCGGCGCAGTATTTT. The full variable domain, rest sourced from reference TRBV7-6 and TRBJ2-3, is GAGVSQSPRYKVTKRGQDVALRCDPISGHVSLYWYRQALGQGPEFLTYFNYEAQQDKSGLPNDRFSAERPEGSISTLTIQRTEQRDSAMYRCASSLGVTSGAAQYFGPGTRLTVL.

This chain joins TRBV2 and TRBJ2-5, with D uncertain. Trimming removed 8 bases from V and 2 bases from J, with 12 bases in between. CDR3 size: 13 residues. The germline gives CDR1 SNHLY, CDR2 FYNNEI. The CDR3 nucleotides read TGTGCCAGCCAAACTGAGAAACAAGAGACCCAGTACTTC. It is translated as CASQTEKQETQYF.